The entry below gives a single TCR beta chain sequence along with its context. These data originate in a study of blood T cell repertoires in COVID-19. Sequenced by immunoSEQ multiplex PCR; TCRdb stores in-frame clones only, minus some. This sample has 100,000 or so clones; under 80% occur once, and the top ten carry 20% to 25%. Trimming took 6 bases from V and 6 from J; bases not matched to a gene: 4. This CDR3 spans 11 amino acids. The germline V gene has CDR1 DFQATT and CDR2 SNEGSKA (reference sequence). V is TRBV20-1 and J is TRBJ2-7; 8 bases are a match to TRBD2. Sequenced: peripheral blood. This receptor was taken from a man between 70 and 80 years old with active or convalescent COVID-19. The CDR3 is CSARGGSEQYF. The CDR3, as DNA: TGCAGTGCCCGCGGGGGGTCCGAGCAGTACTTC.